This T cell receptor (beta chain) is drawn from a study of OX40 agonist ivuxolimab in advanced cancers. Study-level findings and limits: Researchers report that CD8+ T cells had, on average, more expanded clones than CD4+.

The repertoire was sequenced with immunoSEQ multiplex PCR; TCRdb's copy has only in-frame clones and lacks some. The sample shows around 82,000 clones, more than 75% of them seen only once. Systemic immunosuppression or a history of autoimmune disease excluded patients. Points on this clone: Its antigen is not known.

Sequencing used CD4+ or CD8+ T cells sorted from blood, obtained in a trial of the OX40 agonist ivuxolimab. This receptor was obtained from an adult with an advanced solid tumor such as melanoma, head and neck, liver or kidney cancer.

CDR3 in amino acids: CASSTRTGNTEAFF. CDR3 bases: TGTGCCAGCAGCACCCGGACAGGGAACACTGAAGCTTTCTTT. J is TRBJ1-1 and V is TRBV7-2; 7 bases map to TRBD1. CDR3 length: 14 residues. CDR1 SGHTA and CDR2 FQGNSA come from the germline V gene. Germline trimming cut 5 bases from V and 1 base from J; bases unmatched to any gene: 4. The variable domain in full, with the rest retrieved from reference TRBV7-2 and TRBJ1-1, is GAGVSQSPSNKVTEKGKDVELRCDPISGHTALYWYRQSLGQGLEFLIYFQGNSAPDKSGLPSDRFSAERTGGSVSTLTIQRTQQEDSAVYLCASSTRTGNTEAFFGQGTRLTVV.